This note documents a single T cell receptor (beta chain) sequence. The data stem from a study of T cells in placental villitis. Deletions cut 6 bases from V and 0 bases from J, with 8 bases between. From germline, CDR1 is KGHSH and CDR2 LQKENI. The CDR3 is 13 residues long. The libraries were made with immunoSEQ v4. Data came from immunoSEQ multiplex PCR; TCRdb stores just in-frame clones and leaves some out. This sample has roughly 540 clones, with around 98% found just once. This TCR was sampled from a human donor in good health; the placental T cells may come from both mother and fetus. The chain couples TRBV18 to TRBJ1-1; unclear D gene. Specimen: placental tissue containing maternal and fetal cells. CDR3 sequence reads: CASSARMNTEAFF. DNA for the CDR3: TGTGCCAGCTCTGCAAGGATGAACACTGAAGCTTTCTTT.